Presented here are 32 T cell receptor beta chains from one specimen sequenced in a study of cytotoxic CD8 clonotypes in ibrutinib-treated CLL. Repertoires were generated with immunoSEQ multiplex PCR, while TCRdb's copy carries only in-frame clones and drops some. The sample records 130,000 to 150,000 clones, around 80% being singletons. Here the sequenced sample was PBMCs, taken after 12 months of ibrutinib treatment. The receptor source for this set is a human donor with chronic lymphocytic leukemia.

The sample holds a few counts of this clone. V and J are TRBV2 and TRBJ1-1, with D hard to call. Trimming cost V 3 bases and J 11 bases, with 1 base left between them. CDR1 SNHLY and CDR2 FYNNEI come from the germline V gene. CDR3 length: 8 residues. CDR3 sequence: CASSDAFF. DNA for the CDR3: TGTGCCAGCAGTGACGCTTTCTTT.

The chain is built from TRBV9 and TRBJ1-2; D gene ambiguous. Germline V gene lookup returns CDR1 SGDLS and CDR2 YYNGEE. This CDR3 region has 15 residues. Trimming cost V 0 bases and J 2 bases, with 11 bases left between them. The CDR3 DNA reads as TGTGCCAGCAGCGTAGAAGCGACTGCCAACTATGGCTACACCTTC. Amino acid sequence: CASSVEATANYGYTF.

This clone was observed once. The chain couples TRBV27 to TRBJ2-7, with D possibly being TRBD2 (7 bases). CDR3 length: 15 amino acids. Germline CDR1 reads MNHEY; CDR2 reads SMNVEV (reference sequence). V dropped 2 bases and J dropped 6 bases, with 17 bases sitting between them. The CDR3 loop is CASSLRGAPTGEQYF. The DNA of the CDR3 is TGTGCCAGCAGTTTACGGGGGGCCCCGACAGGCGAGCAGTACTTC.

The chain's CDR3 is CASSLQPVQETQYF. As DNA, the CDR3 is TGTGCCAGCAGCTTGCAACCGGTCCAAGAGACCCAGTACTTC. J is TRBJ2-5 and V is TRBV5-8; D not resolved. V was trimmed by 1 base and J by 1 base, leaving 8 bases between them. Germline-derived CDR1 and CDR2 are SGHTS and YDEGEE. There are 14 residues in the CDR3.

The chain uses TRBV6-1 and TRBJ1-1, with no clear D. The CDR3 totals 13 residues. Trimming took off 0 bases at V and 2 bases at J, with 4 bases between the two ends. CDR1 MNHNS and CDR2 SASEGT come from the germline V gene. CDR3 amino acids: CASSEADNTEAFF. The CDR3 DNA sequence: TGTGCCAGCAGTGAAGCGGACAACACTGAAGCTTTCTTT.

The gene calls are TRBV10-3 and TRBJ2-2; 8 bases align to TRBD2. J gave up 6 bases and V 7 bases, and 7 bases lay outside the gene matches. The CDR3 covers 14 residues. Germline assignment: CDR1 ENHRY and CDR2 SYGVKD. CDR3 nucleotide sequence: TGTGCCATCACCCCGGGGGGGTCTGCCGGGGAGCTGTTTTTT. Its translation: CAITPGGSAGELFF.

The J gene is TRBJ2-7, the V gene TRBV11-1; weak D call: TRBD2 (5 bases). V lost 1 base and J lost 1, with 8 bases in between. The CDR3 runs to 14 residues. From germline, CDR1 is SGHAT and CDR2 FQDESV (reference sequence). CDR3 bases: TGTGCCAGCAGCTTAGAAGCGGCTTCCTACGAGCAGTACTTC. Translation: CASSLEAASYEQYF.

A remark on this clone: Other nucleotide sequences from this sample produce the same CDR3. The chain has TRBV19 and TRBJ1-1; D is possibly TRBD1 (5 bases). The germline V and J ends were trimmed by 3 bases and 1 base, with 6 bases remaining between them. The CDR3 length is 13 residues. Germline loops: CDR1 LNHDA, CDR2 SQIVND (reference sequence). CDR3 residues: CASSIQGNTEAFF. The DNA for the CDR3 is TGTGCCAGTAGTATTCAGGGGAACACTGAAGCTTTCTTT.

The chain uses TRBV9 and TRBJ2-5; D possibly corresponds to TRBD1 (5 bases). Germline lookup yields CDR1 SGDLS and CDR2 YYNGEE. CDR3 length: 14 residues. V was pared by 0 bases and J by 9 bases, with 15 bases between. This CDR3 reads CASSVVGSVGPQYF. The CDR3 region has the DNA TGTGCCAGCAGCGTAGTAGGGTCAGTGGGGCCCCAGTACTTC.

V gene TRBV11-2 combines with J gene TRBJ1-2; D is undetermined. CDR1 and CDR2 (germline): SGHAT, FQNNGV. V was cut by 1 base and J by 0 bases, with 12 bases left in between. The CDR3 totals 16 residues. The CDR3 coding sequence is TGTGCCAGCAGCTTAGGTCTAGGGCAAGCTAACTATGGCTACACCTTC. Translated, it gives CASSLGLGQANYGYTF.

Here the CDR3 DNA reads TGCGCCAGCAGCCAAGATGAGACCCCCTCCTACGAGCAGTACTTC. Encoded protein: CASSQDETPSYEQYF. The J gene is TRBJ2-7, the V gene TRBV4-1; D unresolved. The CDR3 length is 15 residues. Between the trimmed V and J ends, which lost 0 bases and 0 bases, there was a span of 9 bases. The germline gives CDR1 MGHRA, CDR2 YSYEKL.

The V and J genes are TRBV6-5 and TRBJ2-7, with a possible D match to TRBD2 (6 bases). CDR1 and CDR2 from the germline V gene are MNHEY and SVGAGI. The CDR3 consists of 14 residues. The ends were cut back, 4 bases at V and 2 bases at J, with 12 bases in the middle. Here the CDR3 reads CASSSPGTAYEQYF. The CDR3 nucleotides read TGTGCCAGCAGTTCCCCCGGGACTGCCTACGAGCAGTACTTC.

The V call is TRBV7-9, the J call TRBJ2-5; 7 nucleotides agree with TRBD1. The CDR3 covers 13 residues. CDR1 is SEHNR, CDR2 FQNEAQ, per germline (reference sequence). Trimming at V came to 5 bases and at J to 5 bases, leaving 5 bases not matched to a gene. The CDR3 DNA reads TGTGCCAGCAGCGGCCAGGGGGAGGAGACCCAGTACTTC. Translated, it gives CASSGQGEETQYF. The variable domain in full, with the rest retrieved from reference TRBV7-9 and TRBJ2-5, is DTGVSQNPRHKITKRGQNVTFRCDPISEHNRLYWYRQTLGQGPEFLTYFQNEAQLEKSRLLSDRFSAERPKGSFSTLEIQRTEQGDSAMYLCASSGQGEETQYFGPGTRLLVL.

The chain employs TRBV16 and TRBJ1-3; D uncertain. Germline CDR1 KGHSY, CDR2 FQNENV. The ends were cut back, 0 bases at V and 0 bases at J, with 6 bases in the middle. This CDR3 has 15 residues. The CDR3: CASSQSTDSGNTIYF. The CDR3, as DNA: TGTGCCAGCAGCCAATCGACGGACTCTGGAAACACCATATATTTT.

This clone was seen just once. The rearrangement joins TRBV4-2 to TRBJ2-7, with D hard to call. The germline V gene encodes CDR1 LGHNA and CDR2 YNFKEQ. The CDR3 extends over 13 amino acids. The germline V and J ends were trimmed by 2 bases and 2 bases, with 7 bases remaining between them. CDR3 amino acids: CASSQPHAYEQYF. In nucleotides, the CDR3 is TGTGCCAGCAGCCAACCTCACGCCTACGAGCAGTACTTC.

V and J are TRBV4-3 and TRBJ1-4; D gene ambiguous. Germline-derived CDR1 and CDR2 are LGHNA and YSLEER. The ends were cut back, 0 bases at V and 6 bases at J, with 8 bases in the middle. The CDR3 consists of 14 residues. CDR3 region: CASSQDLVDEKLFF. CDR3 coding DNA: TGCGCCAGCAGCCAAGATTTGGTTGATGAAAAACTGTTTTTT.

The chain has TRBV14 and TRBJ2-1; D uncertain. Trimming left V 3 bases short and J 12 bases short, with 9 bases between. CDR3 length equals 11 residues. CDR1 SGHDN and CDR2 FVKESK come from the germline V gene. The CDR3 spells CASSQEFLQFF. The DNA for the CDR3 is TGTGCCAGCAGCCAGGAATTTTTGCAGTTCTTC.

The rearrangement uses TRBV29-1 and TRBJ2-7; possibly TRBD2 for D (5 bases). This CDR3 has 12 residues. Germline V gives CDR1 SQVTM, CDR2 ANQGSEA. The V end was cut by 4 bases, the J end by 3 bases, with 10 bases between. This chain's CDR3 is CSVALGDYEQYF. Here the CDR3 DNA reads TGCAGCGTTGCCCTGGGAGACTACGAGCAGTACTTC.

This clone appeared once. The rearrangement uses TRBV2 and TRBJ2-2, with 9 bases matching TRBD1. Germline assignment: CDR1 SNHLY and CDR2 FYNNEI. V shed 5 bases, J shed 7 bases, and the junction held 8 bases outside the gene matches. The CDR3 length is 15 residues. The CDR3 is CASSSQGAVGGELFF. In DNA, the CDR3 is TGTGCCAGCAGTTCACAGGGGGCAGTTGGCGGGGAGCTGTTTTTT.

This chain uses TRBV7-2 with TRBJ2-3; perhaps TRBD2 as D (6 bases). Germline CDR1 SGHTA, CDR2 FQGNSA. CDR3 size: 16 residues. V lost 2 bases and J lost 3, with 15 bases in between. CDR3 sequence (DNA): TGTGCCAGCAGCTTATCCCCGGGAGAAGGGACAGATACGCAGTATTTT. It specifies CASSLSPGEGTDTQYF.

The CDR3 nucleotides are TGCGCCAGCAGCTTAACTAGCGGGAGGGCCAGTGGGGAGACCCAGTACTTC. Translation: CASSLTSGRASGETQYF. The chain recombines TRBV4-1 with TRBJ2-5; 13 bases are a match to TRBD2. Germline CDR1 reads MGHRA; CDR2 reads YSYEKL. This CDR3 spans 17 amino acids. Germline trimming cut 5 bases from V and 5 bases from J; bases unmatched to any gene: 11.

The chain employs TRBV9 and TRBJ2-7; tentative D call: TRBD1 (6 bases). V was trimmed by 4 bases and J by 1 base, leaving 9 bases between them. This CDR3 has 13 amino acids. CDR1 is SGDLS and CDR2 is YYNGEE in the germline V gene. Here the CDR3 reads CASSRDRSYEQYF. CDR3 bases: TGTGCCAGCAGCCGTGACAGGTCCTACGAGCAGTACTTC.

The V call is TRBV6-1, the J call TRBJ2-7; 8 nucleotides align to TRBD1. Trimming removed 3 bases from V and 7 bases from J; junction bases left unmatched: 11. The CDR3 is 15 amino acids. Germline V gene data show CDR1 as MNHNS and CDR2 as SASEGT. CDR3 sequence: CASSDLGRGRGEQYF. CDR3 bases: TGTGCCAGCAGTGACCTCGGCAGGGGGCGCGGAGAGCAGTACTTC.

The chain uses TRBV4-2 and TRBJ1-1; D is undetermined. The CDR3 runs to 13 residues. V lost 4 bases, J lost 8 bases, and 14 bases lay in between. CDR1 LGHNA and CDR2 YNFKEQ come from the germline V gene. The CDR3 is CASSPKVVYEAFF. The CDR3 DNA follows: TGTGCCAGCAGCCCCAAAGTCGTCTACGAAGCTTTCTTT.

This clone was recorded once. The rearrangement joins TRBV7-9 to TRBJ2-5; the match to TRBD1 covers 8 bases. The J call may be wrong; the DNA end is better matched by TRBJ2-7. The CDR3 consists of 14 residues. Germline values: CDR1 SEHNR, CDR2 FQNEAQ (reference sequence). The CDR3 DNA reads TGTGCCAGCAGCGCGCGGACAGGGAACTACGAGCAGTACTTC. Protein: CASSARTGNYEQYF.

The chain is built from TRBV4-3 and TRBJ2-5; 10 positions agree with TRBD2. After removal of 4 bases from V and 4 bases from J, the junction contained 12 bases not matched to a gene. Looked up from germline, CDR1 is LGHNA and CDR2 is YSLEER. The CDR3 consists of 17 residues. This CDR3 is CASSRSFGLAGAETQYF. The CDR3 DNA follows: TGCGCCAGCAGCCGGTCCTTTGGGCTAGCGGGAGCAGAGACCCAGTACTTC.

V and J are TRBV7-3 and TRBJ2-7; 8 bases are shared with TRBD1. J was trimmed by 5 bases and V by 4 bases; bases with no gene match: 4. CDR3 length equals 13 residues. Germline V gives CDR1 SGHTA, CDR2 FQGTGA. The CDR3 sequence is CASSSDRVHEQYF. The CDR3 DNA reads as TGTGCCAGCAGCTCGGACAGGGTTCACGAGCAGTACTTC.

The chain links TRBV27 to TRBJ1-1; a possible D gene is TRBD1 (6 bases). With 3 bases removed from V and 5 bases from J, the gap between germline ends came to 10 bases. The CDR3 consists of 13 residues. Per the germline V gene, CDR1 is MNHEY and CDR2 is SMNVEV (reference sequence). The CDR3: CASSFRGRTEAFF. The CDR3 bases are TGTGCCAGCAGTTTTCGGGGGCGAACTGAAGCTTTCTTT.

The chain links TRBV7-2 to TRBJ2-7; 11 nucleotides agree with TRBD2. The CDR3 runs to 16 residues. The junction had 2 bases not matched to a gene; V was cut back by 1 base and J by 0 bases. The germline gives CDR1 SGHTA, CDR2 FQGNSA. The CDR3 DNA reads TGTGCCAGCAGCTTAGTGACTAGCGGGGCCTCCTACGAGCAGTACTTC. It is translated as CASSLVTSGASYEQYF.

This chain links TRBV7-9 with TRBJ2-3, with D tentatively TRBD1 or TRBD2 (6 bases each). CDR1 is SEHNR and CDR2 is FQNEAQ in the germline V gene (reference sequence). The CDR3 sequence is 14 residues long. Trimming took 2 bases from V and 1 from J, leaving 7 bases between them. The CDR3 loop is CASSLRGGTDTQYF. The DNA of the CDR3 is TGTGCCAGCAGCTTAAGGGGGGGCACAGATACGCAGTATTTT.

The chain couples TRBV6-7 to TRBJ1-2; maybe TRBD1 (6 bases). TRBV6-7 is treated as an ORF (open reading frame) with a function not yet certain. The V end was cut by 7 bases, the J end by 7 bases, with 16 bases between. The CDR3 contains 13 residues. The CDR3 protein is CASTGTSTGGYTF. CDR3 sequence (DNA): TGTGCCAGCACCGGGACATCGACGGGTGGCTACACCTTC.

The J gene is TRBJ2-1, the V gene TRBV7-3; possible D gene TRBD2, 5 bases. This CDR3 spans 16 amino acids. Trimming pared 2 bases from V and 0 bases from J, leaving 11 bases between. Germline lookup yields CDR1 SGHTA and CDR2 FQGTGA. CDR3 nucleotides: TGTGCCAGCAGCTTATGGTCGGGGAACTCCTACAATGAGCAGTTCTTC. It translates to CASSLWSGNSYNEQFF.